This passage covers 28 T cell receptor beta chains from one sample sequenced in a study of a mutant IDH1 vaccine in newly diagnosed glioma. Described time point: week 35, safety follow-up. In every dose of vaccine, 300 ug of mutant IDH1 20-mer peptide was given alongside topical imiquimod. Clones were read by immunoSEQ multiplex PCR, and TCRdb kept only the in-frame ones, dropping some. Of around 69,000 clones in the sample, around 84% are singletons; the top ten hold approximately 2%. For these receptors, no antigen is known. The sample was PBMCs, taken from a glioma patient whose treatment included an IDH1 peptide vaccine. All receptors derive from a young man with glioma.

The chain links TRBV2 to TRBJ2-5; the match to TRBD2 covers 7 bases. Trimming removed 7 bases from V and 3 bases from J; junction bases left unmatched: 11. The V gene's germline CDR1 is SNHLY and CDR2 FYNNEI. CDR3 length: 15 amino acids. This CDR3 is CASNRAGYGEETQYF. The CDR3 coding sequence is TGTGCCAGCAACAGAGCGGGGTATGGAGAAGAGACCCAGTACTTC.

The V and J genes are TRBV5-1 and TRBJ2-3, with D uncertain. Germline values: CDR1 SGHRS, CDR2 YFSETQ. Trimming shortened V by 4 bases and J by 2 bases, and 20 bases separated the two germline ends. CDR3 length: 17 amino acids. Written as DNA, the CDR3 is TGCGCCAGCAGCCCTTCCTTGAGAATTAGGGACACAGATACGCAGTATTTT. Translating it yields CASSPSLRIRDTDTQYF.

The chain joins TRBV9 to TRBJ1-5; D might be TRBD1 (6 bases). The V end lost 3 bases, the J end lost 2 bases, and 18 bases lay between the germline ends. The length of the CDR3 is 17 residues. CDR1 and CDR2 (germline): SGDLS, YYNGEE. The CDR3 sequence is CASSGRQGRKCNQPQHF. The CDR3 nucleotides read TGTGCCAGCAGCGGTCGTCAGGGGAGAAAGTGCAATCAGCCCCAGCATTTT. Supplemented by reference TRBV9 and TRBJ1-5, the full variable domain reads DSGVTQTPKHLITATGQRVTLRCSPRSGDLSVYWYQQSLDQGLQFLIQYYNGEERAKGNILERFSAQQFPDLHSELNLSSLELGDSALYFCASSGRQGRKCNQPQHFGDGTRLSIL.

The chain has TRBV5-1 and TRBJ2-1; 10 positions match TRBD2. Germline V gene lookup returns CDR1 SGHRS and CDR2 YFSETQ. Trimming took 0 bases from V and 4 from J; bases not matched to a gene: 1. This CDR3 comprises 15 residues. The CDR3 DNA follows: TGCGCCAGCAGCTTGGGTAGCGGGGGGTACAATGAGCAGTTCTTC. Translating it yields CASSLGSGGYNEQFF.

The chain recombines TRBV6-4 with TRBJ1-2; D not certain. Trimming pared 5 bases from V and 4 bases from J, leaving 11 bases between. Germline V gene data show CDR1 as MRHNA and CDR2 as SNTAGT. This CDR3 is built from 13 residues. Here the CDR3 reads CASSPDGFYGYTF. CDR3 DNA sequence: TGTGCCAGCAGTCCTGACGGATTCTATGGCTACACCTTC.

In this sample, this clone turned up once. The CDR3 end shows no conserved phenylalanine or tryptophan, and so a read error is likely. The DNA is omitted, as the CDR3 cannot be located on it reliably, and the CDR3 follows TCRdb's listing. The chain joins TRBV6-6 to TRBJ2-7; the D call of TRBD2 is as the table states it, not checked on the DNA. The germline CDR1 and CDR2 sequences are MNHNY and SVGAGI (reference sequence). The CDR3 length is 8 residues, termini included. The chain's CDR3 is CASSSSAI.

The chain employs TRBV9 and TRBJ1-6; D remains unclear. The V gene's germline CDR1 is SGDLS and CDR2 YYNGEE. This CDR3 is 14 amino acids long. Trimming cost V 4 bases and J 5 bases, with 10 bases left between them. CDR3 in DNA: TGTGCCAGCAGCCATTTACGGGATAATTCACCCCTCCACTTT. This codes for CASSHLRDNSPLHF.

This clone appeared a single time. J is TRBJ2-4 and V is TRBV2; D might be TRBD1 or TRBD2, each matching 5 bases. The germline CDR1 and CDR2 sequences are SNHLY and FYNNEI. The CDR3 is made up of 16 amino acids. The V end lost 5 bases, the J end lost 0 bases, and 14 bases lay between the germline ends. CDR3 in DNA: TGTGCCAGCAGTTTAGTACCGGGGCTAGCCAAAAACATTCAGTACTTC. Its translation is CASSLVPGLAKNIQYF.

Only a few counts were recorded for this clone. The chain is built from TRBV19 and TRBJ1-1; no clear D. V lost 4 bases and J 2 bases, leaving 14 bases between the germline ends. This CDR3 is built from 15 residues. The germline gives CDR1 LNHDA, CDR2 SQIVND (reference sequence). The CDR3: CASSRSPPLNTEAFF. CDR3 sequence (DNA): TGTGCCAGTAGTAGATCTCCTCCCTTAAACACTGAAGCTTTCTTT.

The CDR3 loop is CASSNRQGYNQPQHF. In DNA form, the CDR3 reads TGTGCCAGTAGTAACCGACAGGGGTACAATCAGCCCCAGCATTTT. V gene TRBV19 combines with J gene TRBJ1-5; TRBD1 matches at 8 bases. This CDR3 is built from 15 residues. CDR1 is LNHDA and CDR2 is SQIVND in the germline V gene (reference sequence). J lost 3 bases, V lost 4 bases, and 5 bases had no gene match.

The V and J genes are TRBV5-6 and TRBJ1-2; no clear D gene. V lost 0 bases and J 4 bases, leaving 10 bases between the germline ends. The CDR3 runs 14 residues. Germline V gene data show CDR1 as SGHDT and CDR2 as YYEEEE. The CDR3 region has the DNA TGTGCCAGCAGCTTGGAACAGTTTTTCTATGGCTACACCTTC. Protein product: CASSLEQFFYGYTF.

Comment on this clone: The junction departs from the called germline gene at one end, perhaps through a read error. The V call is TRBV28, the J call TRBJ2-1; D is perhaps TRBD1 (5 bases). The length of the CDR3 is 15 residues. The germline V gene encodes CDR1 MDHEN and CDR2 SYDVKM. The CDR3 here is CASSLWGRAYNEQFF. The CDR3 bases are TGTGCCAGCAGTCTATGGGGCAGGGCATACAATGAGCAGTTCTTC.

The V call is TRBV4-2, the J call TRBJ2-5; D not resolved. Deletions cut 1 base from V and 1 base from J, with 4 bases between. CDR3 length equals 13 residues. Germline V gene lookup returns CDR1 LGHNA and CDR2 YNFKEQ. CDR3 in DNA: TGTGCCAGCAGCCAAGGGCCCCAAGAGACCCAGTACTTC. The encoded protein is CASSQGPQETQYF.

This clone was seen a single time. V is TRBV4-2 and J is TRBJ1-6; no reliable D call. The CDR3 extends over 16 amino acids. Trimming removed 4 bases from V and 0 bases from J, with 10 bases in between. CDR1 is LGHNA and CDR2 is YNFKEQ in the germline V gene. CDR3 region: CASSPSVSSYNSPLHF. The DNA for the CDR3 is TGTGCCAGCAGCCCAAGTGTCAGCTCCTATAATTCACCCCTCCACTTT.

The chain combines TRBV28 with TRBJ1-2; possibly TRBD1 for D (5 bases). The length of the CDR3 is 16 residues. The V end was cut by 2 bases, the J end by 8 bases, with 21 bases between. Germline CDR1 MDHEN, CDR2 SYDVKM. The CDR3 reads CASSLLLGAQGKGYTF. In DNA form, the CDR3 reads TGTGCCAGCAGTTTACTCTTAGGGGCGCAAGGAAAGGGCTACACCTTC.

The chain employs TRBV15 and TRBJ2-3; TRBD2 matches at 13 bases. The CDR3 has 16 residues. Germline V gene lookup returns CDR1 LNHNV and CDR2 YYDKDF (reference sequence). V shed 3 bases, J shed 0 bases, and the junction held 0 bases outside the gene matches. The CDR3 reads CATSRGLAGSTDTQYF. The CDR3 nucleotides are TGTGCCACCAGCAGGGGACTAGCGGGAAGCACAGATACGCAGTATTTT.

The gene calls are TRBV11-2 and TRBJ2-7; D perhaps matches TRBD1 (5 bases). The V end was cut by 3 bases, the J end by 4 bases, with 13 bases between. The CDR3 has 14 amino acids. Per the germline V gene, CDR1 is SGHAT and CDR2 is FQNNGV. The CDR3 loop reads CASSFSPGQYEQYF. In DNA, the CDR3 is TGTGCCAGCAGCTTCTCGCCAGGGCAGTACGAGCAGTACTTC.

This clone occurred once. The V gene is TRBV19, the J gene TRBJ1-1; D is uncertain. V was pared by 2 bases and J by 1 base, with 8 bases between. This CDR3 region has 14 residues. CDR1 and CDR2 from the germline V gene are LNHDA and SQIVND (reference sequence). The DNA for the CDR3 is TGTGCCAGTAGTATAAGGCAGTCGAACACTGAAGCTTTCTTT. It translates to CASSIRQSNTEAFF.

This clone has only one observation. The V and J genes are TRBV6-1 and TRBJ1-5; D gene ambiguous. CDR1 is MNHNS, CDR2 SASEGT, per germline. This CDR3 is built from 14 residues. With 2 bases removed from V and 6 bases from J, the gap between germline ends came to 11 bases. The CDR3 DNA follows: TGTGCCAGCAGTGAACAGGCAGGCGGTCAGCCCCAGCATTTT. It yields the protein CASSEQAGGQPQHF.

The rearrangement uses TRBV28 and TRBJ1-2; no firm D call. Trimming shortened V by 2 bases and J by 4 bases, and 8 bases separated the two germline ends. From germline, CDR1 is MDHEN and CDR2 SYDVKM. This CDR3 has 13 amino acids. The CDR3 bases are TGTGCCAGCAGTTTAATTGGAAGCTATGGCTACACCTTC. Translation gives CASSLIGSYGYTF.

The genes are TRBV7-9 and TRBJ1-2, with 8 bases aligning to TRBD1. The V gene's germline CDR1 is SEHNR and CDR2 FQNEAQ (reference sequence). The CDR3 has 15 amino acids. The J segment lost 3 bases and the V segment lost 7 bases, leaving 10 bases of the junction unmatched. This CDR3 reads CASTLSTGEYYGYTF. The CDR3 DNA reads TGTGCCAGCACCCTCTCGACAGGGGAGTACTATGGCTACACCTTC. Full variable domain (rest looked up from reference TRBV7-9 and TRBJ1-2): DTGVSQNPRHKITKRGQNVTFRCDPISEHNRLYWYRQTLGQGPEFLTYFQNEAQLEKSRLLSDRFSAERPKGSFSTLEIQRTEQGDSAMYLCASTLSTGEYYGYTFGSGTRLTVV.

A note on this clone: An end of the junction does not agree with germline; a read error may underlie this. The V and J genes are TRBV6-5 and TRBJ1-6, with D unclear. There are 14 residues in the CDR3. CDR1 and CDR2 from the germline V gene are MNHEY and SVGAGI. The CDR3 region is CASSSEADNSPLHF. For the CDR3, the DNA is TGTGCCAGCAGTTCGGAAGCGGATAACTCACCCCTCCACTTT.

The V call is TRBV4-3, the J call TRBJ1-2, with no clear D. V lost 3 bases to trimming and J lost 4 bases, with 15 bases between them. CDR3 length: 15 residues. Germline CDR1 is LGHNA and CDR2 is YSLEER. The CDR3 loop reads CASSQETGKGYGYTF. The DNA of the CDR3 is TGCGCCAGCAGCCAGGAGACCGGGAAAGGCTATGGCTACACCTTC.

V usage is TRBV7-3 and J usage is TRBJ2-3; TRBD2 aligns across 7 bases. CDR1 is SGHTA, CDR2 FQGTGA, per germline. J was trimmed by 4 bases and V by 5 bases; bases with no gene match: 9. The CDR3 runs 15 residues. The CDR3: CASSLWGLWADTQYF. The CDR3 DNA sequence: TGTGCCAGCAGCCTCTGGGGACTATGGGCAGATACGCAGTATTTT.

The V call is TRBV9, the J call TRBJ2-1, with 7 bases that match TRBD1. This CDR3 spans 18 amino acids. Germline assignment: CDR1 SGDLS and CDR2 YYNGEE. V was clipped by 0 bases and J by 1 base; unmatched bases: 10. CDR3: CASSVATAGGGSYNEQFF. The CDR3 DNA follows: TGTGCCAGCAGCGTAGCTACGGCAGGGGGTGGATCCTACAATGAGCAGTTCTTC.

The V and J genes are TRBV29-1 and TRBJ1-1, with D perhaps TRBD1 (5 bases). The V gene lost 4 bases and the J gene lost 4 bases, with 25 bases spanning the gap. The CDR3 loop spans 17 amino acids. Germline assignment: CDR1 SQVTM and CDR2 ANQGSEA. CDR3 DNA sequence: TGCAGCGTTGTGGTGGGGCCCCAGGTGGCCCCCGGCACTGAAGCTTTCTTT. This gives the protein CSVVVGPQVAPGTEAFF.

This clone occurred a few times. The V gene is TRBV27, the J gene TRBJ1-1; D gene unclear. The CDR3 length is 14 residues. CDR1 and CDR2 (germline): MNHEY, SMNVEV (reference sequence). Trimming stripped 0 bases from V and 4 bases from J, with 9 bases between. The CDR3, as DNA: TGTGCCAGCAGTTTATCGATCAGTGGCACTGAAGCTTTCTTT. This encodes CASSLSISGTEAFF.

J is TRBJ2-2 and V is TRBV9, with 7 bases lining up with TRBD1. Germline CDR1 is SGDLS and CDR2 is YYNGEE. Losses at the gene ends were 3 bases for V and 0 bases for J; bases not matched to a gene: 5. The CDR3 is 16 amino acids. The CDR3 here is CASSADRASNTGELFF. CDR3 in DNA: TGTGCCAGCAGCGCCGACAGGGCTTCGAACACCGGGGAGCTGTTTTTT.